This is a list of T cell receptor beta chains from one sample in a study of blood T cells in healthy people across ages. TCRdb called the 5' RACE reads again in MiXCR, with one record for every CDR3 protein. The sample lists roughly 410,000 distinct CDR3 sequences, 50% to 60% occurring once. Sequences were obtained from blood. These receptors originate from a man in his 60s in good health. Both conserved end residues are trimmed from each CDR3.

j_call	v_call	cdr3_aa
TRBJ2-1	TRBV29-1	SVGRSGVDEQF
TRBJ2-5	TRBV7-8	ASSLPGLAGVNEQY
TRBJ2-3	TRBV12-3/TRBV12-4	ASSGGQGAWDTQY
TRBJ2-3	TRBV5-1	ASRDRGSSDTQY
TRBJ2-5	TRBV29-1	SVEDLGVWETQY
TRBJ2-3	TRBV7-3	ASSSPPSGTQY
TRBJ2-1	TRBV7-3	ASSVGASAYNEQF
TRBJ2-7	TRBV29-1	SVEDREGVYEQY
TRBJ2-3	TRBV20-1	SARDFRGRDTQY
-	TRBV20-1	SAGRTGLHEQY
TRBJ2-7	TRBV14	ASSQGGVDYEQY
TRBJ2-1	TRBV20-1	SARGAAISYNEQF
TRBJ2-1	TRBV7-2	ASNQGRRYEQF
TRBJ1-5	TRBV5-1	ASSHGQPNQPQH
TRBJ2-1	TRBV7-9	ASSISGSSYNEQF
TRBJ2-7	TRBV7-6	ASSLYPPPSYEQY